The next 32 T cell receptor beta chains were all read from a single sample in a study of cytomegalovirus exposure and HLA in healthy donors. The primer mix had 60 Vbeta and 13 Jbeta primers. The data were produced by immunoSEQ multiplex PCR, yet TCRdb's version contains in-frame clones alone and is incomplete. The table shows fewer than 35,000 clones, with roughly 89% occurring only once. The specimen was PBMCs. These receptors all come from a boy aged 10-17 years in good health and CMV-seronegative.

J is TRBJ2-7 and V is TRBV6-1; 11 bases line up with TRBD2. Germline CDR1 reads MNHNS; CDR2 reads SASEGT. Trimming cost V 4 bases and J 1 base; bases outside gene matches: 6. This CDR3 spans 16 amino acids. The CDR3 spells CASSGLAGILSYEQYF. In nucleotides, the CDR3 is TGTGCCAGCAGTGGACTAGCGGGGATTCTTTCCTACGAGCAGTACTTC.

CDR3: CASSPSRVYSGNTIYF. DNA of the CDR3: TGTGCCAGCTCACCTTCCAGGGTTTACTCTGGAAACACCATATATTTT. The genes are TRBV18 and TRBJ1-3, with D maybe TRBD1 (5 bases). The CDR3 totals 16 residues. Looked up from germline, CDR1 is KGHSH and CDR2 is LQKENI. Trimming removed 3 bases from V and 0 bases from J, with 12 bases in between.

The chain recombines TRBV11-3 with TRBJ2-7; the match to TRBD1 covers 7 bases. Germline CDR1 and CDR2: SGHNT and YENEEA. The CDR3 totals 18 residues. The V gene end was trimmed by 5 bases and the J gene end by 9 bases; junction bases not matched to a gene: 25. The CDR3 is CASSLSRTGKVPPSVQYF. Written as DNA, the CDR3 is TGTGCCAGCAGCCTCTCACGGACAGGCAAAGTCCCCCCCTCAGTGCAGTACTTC.

Only one count was recorded for this clone. CDR3 sequence: CASSYSSAGLNQPQHF. The CDR3 DNA sequence: TGTGCCAGCAGTTACTCGTCGGCAGGGTTAAATCAGCCCCAGCATTTT. J is TRBJ1-5 and V is TRBV6-6, with a tentative D call TRBD1 (5 bases). This CDR3 comprises 16 residues. Germline loops: CDR1 MNHNY, CDR2 SVGAGI (reference sequence). Trimming shortened V by 0 bases and J by 4 bases, and 13 bases separated the two germline ends.

V usage is TRBV18 and J usage is TRBJ1-1; TRBD1 is a possible D gene (5 bases). V was cut by 2 bases and J by 1 base, with 14 bases left in between. The CDR3 has 16 amino acids. The germline gives CDR1 KGHSH, CDR2 LQKENI. CDR3 protein: CASSPTEGRTNTEAFF. DNA of the CDR3: TGTGCCAGCTCACCAACGGAGGGACGAACGAACACTGAAGCTTTCTTT.

CDR3 DNA sequence: TGTGCCAGCAGTTTATCGTTAGGACACGGGGGAAGCAATCAGCCCCAGCATTTT. Protein product: CASSLSLGHGGSNQPQHF. The chain joins TRBV27 to TRBJ1-5; possibly TRBD1 for D (5 bases). CDR1 MNHEY and CDR2 SMNVEV come from the germline V gene (reference sequence). V lost 0 bases and J lost 1, with 16 bases in between. This CDR3 contains 18 residues.

The gene calls are TRBV5-1 and TRBJ2-3; the match to TRBD2 covers 11 bases. J gave up 2 bases and V 7 bases, and 6 bases lay outside the gene matches. The CDR3 sequence is 15 residues long. Germline assignment: CDR1 SGHRS and CDR2 YFSETQ. The CDR3 coding sequence is TGCGCCAGCTCACCTAGCGGGGGGACCACAGATACGCAGTATTTT. It specifies CASSPSGGTTDTQYF.

This chain joins TRBV6-5 and TRBJ2-7, with 8 bases that match TRBD1. CDR1 is MNHEY, CDR2 SVGAGI, per germline. Germline trimming cut 2 bases from V and 2 bases from J; bases unmatched to any gene: 5. This CDR3 is built from 15 residues. The CDR3 region has the DNA TGTGCCAGCAGTTACGTCCAGGGGGCCGCCTACGAGCAGTACTTC. This translates into CASSYVQGAAYEQYF.

The genes are TRBV12-5 and TRBJ2-2; 8 bases align to TRBD1. V shed 7 bases and J 0 bases; nucleotides not matched to a gene: 4. Germline values: CDR1 LGHNT, CDR2 FRNRAP. This CDR3 has 15 amino acids. CDR3 sequence: CASDRTGTNTGELFF. CDR3 sequence (DNA): TGTGCTAGTGATAGGACAGGGACGAACACCGGGGAGCTGTTTTTT.

This sequence joins TRBV5-1 and TRBJ2-7, with D tentatively TRBD1 (6 bases). Trimming took off 3 bases at V and 5 bases at J, with 12 bases between the two ends. The CDR3 runs to 13 residues. Germline loops: CDR1 SGHRS, CDR2 YFSETQ. CDR3 coding DNA: TGCGCCAGCAGCTCCGTGGACAGACACGAGCAGTACTTC. Protein sequence: CASSSVDRHEQYF.

The chain is built from TRBV7-2 and TRBJ2-7; maybe TRBD2 (5 bases). In germline, CDR1 is SGHTA, CDR2 FQGNSA. This CDR3 region has 14 residues. Trimming took off 4 bases at V and 2 bases at J, with 12 bases between the two ends. CDR3 DNA: TGTGCCAGCAGCTCCGGGATTATTGCCTACGAGCAGTACTTC. Translating it yields CASSSGIIAYEQYF.

This clone is a singleton in its sample. The same CDR3 also results from other DNA sequences found in this sample. This chain links TRBV7-9 with TRBJ1-2, with 7 bases aligning to TRBD1. The CDR3 contains 13 residues. CDR1 and CDR2 from the germline V gene are SEHNR and FQNEAQ (reference sequence). The trim removed 5 bases at V and 4 bases at J, leaving 4 bases unmatched. CDR3 region: CASSPGQRYGYTF. DNA of the CDR3: TGTGCCAGCAGCCCGGGACAGCGCTATGGCTACACCTTC. Variable domain in full (rest from reference TRBV7-9 and TRBJ1-2): DTGVSQNPRHKITKRGQNVTFRCDPISEHNRLYWYRQTLGQGPEFLTYFQNEAQLEKSRLLSDRFSAERPKGSFSTLEIQRTEQGDSAMYLCASSPGQRYGYTFGSGTRLTVV.

The chain recombines TRBV7-9 with TRBJ1-6; no clear D. Trimming cost V 5 bases and J 4 bases, with 15 bases left between them. The length of the CDR3 is 16 residues. Germline V gives CDR1 SEHNR, CDR2 FQNEAQ (reference sequence). The CDR3 DNA is TGTGCCAGCAGCCCCGATCTGGCAGATTATAATTCACCCCTCCACTTT. Translating gives CASSPDLADYNSPLHF.

This chain joins TRBV5-4 and TRBJ1-1, with a tentative D call TRBD1 (5 bases). Trimming took off 0 bases at V and 3 bases at J, with 12 bases between the two ends. The CDR3 is 15 residues long. Germline V lookup: CDR1 SGHNT, CDR2 YYREEE (reference sequence). CDR3: CASSLAVGGDTEAFF. In DNA, the CDR3 is TGTGCCAGCAGCTTGGCCGTCGGAGGGGACACTGAAGCTTTCTTT.

This chain links TRBV7-9 with TRBJ2-7, with D possibly TRBD2 on 5 matching bases. There are 14 residues in the CDR3. V was clipped by 5 bases and J by 6 bases, with 17 bases between them. In germline, CDR1 is SEHNR, CDR2 FQNEAQ (reference sequence). The CDR3, as DNA: TGTGCCAGCAGCCTAGGGTATAGCGAGGCCGAGCAGTACTTC. It is translated as CASSLGYSEAEQYF.

The chain links TRBV6-6 to TRBJ1-4; TRBD1 aligns across 7 bases. CDR1 MNHNY and CDR2 SVGAGI come from the germline V gene (reference sequence). V was clipped by 8 bases and J by 7 bases; unmatched bases: 10. The CDR3 spans 14 residues. CDR3 sequence reads: CASLGETGSEKLFF. In nucleotides, the CDR3 is TGTGCCAGCCTAGGCGAGACAGGGTCTGAAAAACTGTTTTTT.

The gene calls are TRBV11-2 and TRBJ2-5; 7 bases fit TRBD1. TRBJ2-7 matches the DNA end more closely, so the J call is doubtful. The CDR3 runs 13 residues. Germline CDR1 and CDR2: SGHAT and FQNNGV. The CDR3 DNA reads as TGTGCCAGCAGCTTAGGGGCAGGGGGCGAGCAGTACTTC. Encoded protein: CASSLGAGGEQYF.

This clone is a singleton in its sample. The V and J genes are TRBV13 and TRBJ1-6; D may be TRBD1 (6 bases). This CDR3 contains 15 residues. Trimming cost V 0 bases and J 7 bases, with 10 bases left between them. Germline-derived CDR1 and CDR2 are PRHDT and FYEKMQ (reference sequence). This CDR3 reads CASSLGQGLNSPLHF. CDR3 coding DNA: TGTGCCAGCAGCTTAGGGCAGGGGCTAAATTCACCCCTCCACTTT.

The rearrangement joins TRBV19 to TRBJ2-3; perhaps TRBD2 as D (5 bases). This CDR3 has 17 residues. V was pared by 0 bases and J by 0 bases, with 13 bases between. From germline, CDR1 is LNHDA and CDR2 SQIVND (reference sequence). The chain's CDR3 is CASSIDSGLWSTDTQYF. The CDR3 DNA sequence: TGTGCCAGTAGTATAGATTCCGGACTTTGGAGCACAGATACGCAGTATTTT. Using reference TRBV19 and TRBJ2-3 for the parts outside the CDR3, the full variable domain is DGGITQSPKYLFRKEGQNVTLSCEQNLNHDAMYWYRQDPGQGLRLIYYSQIVNDFQKGDIAEGYSVSREKKESFPLTVTSAQKNPTAFYLCASSIDSGLWSTDTQYFGPGTRLTVL.

The V and J genes are TRBV19 and TRBJ1-2; D not resolved. V lost 5 bases, J lost 2 bases, and 6 bases lay in between. Germline assignment: CDR1 LNHDA and CDR2 SQIVND (reference sequence). The CDR3 is made up of 12 amino acids. The CDR3 sequence is CASSPGNYGYTF. The CDR3 region has the DNA TGTGCCAGTAGTCCGGGGAACTATGGCTACACCTTC.

This clone was recorded once. This sequence joins TRBV4-2 and TRBJ1-4; D perhaps matches TRBD1 (6 bases). V lost 0 bases and J 12 bases, leaving 20 bases between the germline ends. The germline gives CDR1 LGHNA, CDR2 YNFKEQ. The CDR3 has 16 residues. The CDR3 nucleotides read TGTGCCAGCAGCCAAGATAGATCAGGGGATGGGGAAGAACTGTTTTTT. Translated: CASSQDRSGDGEELFF.

The chain has TRBV15 and TRBJ2-7; D not resolved. Germline V CDR1 and CDR2: LNHNV, YYDKDF (reference sequence). This CDR3 has 14 amino acids. The V end lost 1 base, the J end lost 5 bases, and 12 bases lay between the germline ends. For the CDR3, the DNA is TGTGCCACCAGCAGAGGGCTAGAGGCCAACGAGCAGTACTTC. Encoded protein: CATSRGLEANEQYF.

The chain links TRBV6-1 to TRBJ2-5, with TRBD2 identical over 7 bases. The V segment lost 8 bases and the J segment 2 bases; nucleotides outside the gene matches: 14. The CDR3 loop spans 16 amino acids. Germline CDR1 reads MNHNS; CDR2 reads SASEGT. The CDR3 coding sequence is TGTGCCAGCCGTGGGGACTATGGCGGGGGACAAGAGACCCAGTACTTC. Protein sequence: CASRGDYGGGQETQYF.

The chain couples TRBV5-6 to TRBJ2-7, with 10 positions matching TRBD2. V shed 6 bases and J 6 bases; nucleotides not matched to a gene: 9. Per germline, CDR1 SGHDT and CDR2 YYEEEE. This CDR3 has 14 residues. The CDR3 region is CASTMVAGGSEQYF. The CDR3 coding sequence is TGTGCCAGCACTATGGTAGCGGGGGGCAGCGAGCAGTACTTC.

This clone was seen just once. The rearrangement uses TRBV4-1 and TRBJ2-3, with D perhaps TRBD2 (7 bases). This CDR3 has 16 amino acids. Looked up from germline, CDR1 is MGHRA and CDR2 is YSYEKL. The ends were cut back, 3 bases at V and 6 bases at J, with 19 bases in the middle. CDR3 residues: CASSHVSGRGVDTQYF. For the CDR3, the DNA is TGCGCCAGCAGCCATGTCTCGGGGAGGGGGGTGGATACGCAGTATTTT.

The chain joins TRBV6-5 to TRBJ1-2; 11 bases match TRBD1. The junction had 5 bases not matched to a gene; V was cut back by 0 bases and J by 5 bases. This CDR3 is 16 amino acids long. Germline CDR1 is MNHEY and CDR2 is SVGAGI. CDR3 residues: CASSYSRTGGGYGYTF. The CDR3 DNA is TGTGCCAGCAGTTACTCCCGGACAGGGGGCGGATATGGCTACACCTTC.

The CDR3 nucleotides are TGCGCCAGCAGCAAAGGGGCGAACGGAATTGAAAAACTGTTTTTT. It translates to CASSKGANGIEKLFF. This chain uses TRBV5-1 with TRBJ1-4; possible D gene TRBD1, 5 bases. V lost 4 bases, J lost 7 bases, and 17 bases lay in between. Germline-derived CDR1 and CDR2 are SGHRS and YFSETQ. The CDR3 is made up of 15 amino acids.

V and J are TRBV16 and TRBJ2-7; 8 nucleotides match TRBD1. Germline-derived CDR1 and CDR2 are KGHSY and FQNENV. V shed 2 bases and J 2 bases; nucleotides not matched to a gene: 5. The length of the CDR3 is 15 residues. CDR3 coding DNA: TGTGCCAGCAGCCAAGAGCAGGGGGCGGCCTACGAGCAGTACTTC. This sequence encodes CASSQEQGAAYEQYF. Using reference TRBV16 and TRBJ2-7 for the parts outside the CDR3, the full variable domain is GEEVAQTPKHLVRGEGQKAKLYCAPIKGHSYVFWYQQVLKNEFKFLISFQNENVFDETGMPKERFSAKCLPNSPCSLEIQATKLEDSAVYFCASSQEQGAAYEQYFGPGTRLTVT.

The genes are TRBV7-6 and TRBJ2-1; 8 bases align to TRBD1. The CDR3 length is 15 residues. V shed 1 base and J 5 bases; nucleotides not matched to a gene: 4. Per germline, CDR1 SGHVS and CDR2 FNYEAQ. CDR3 sequence: CASSLGQGQNNEQFF. The CDR3 DNA reads as TGTGCCAGCAGCTTAGGACAGGGGCAAAACAATGAGCAGTTCTTC.

This clone was seen once. The chain combines TRBV27 with TRBJ2-5, with D perhaps TRBD1 (5 bases). V gave up 6 bases and J gave up 2 bases, with 13 bases separating them. Germline V gene data show CDR1 as MNHEY and CDR2 as SMNVEV (reference sequence). The CDR3 contains 14 residues. As DNA, the CDR3 is TGTGCCAGCAGGCTTGGGGCAAAACAAGAGACCCAGTACTTC. This codes for CASRLGAKQETQYF.

As DNA, the CDR3 is TGCGCCAGCAGCCAAGAGGCTCGCGGTGGGGAGCTGTTTTTT. Amino acids: CASSQEARGGELFF. The rearrangement links TRBV4-1 to TRBJ2-2; D is unclear. Germline V lookup: CDR1 MGHRA, CDR2 YSYEKL. The CDR3 totals 14 residues. V lost 0 bases and J lost 8, with 10 bases in between.

The chain carries TRBV11-2 and TRBJ1-2; tentatively, D is TRBD1 (6 bases). This CDR3 has 15 amino acids. Germline V gene lookup returns CDR1 SGHAT and CDR2 FQNNGV. The ends were cut back, 2 bases at V and 5 bases at J, with 15 bases in the middle. CDR3 protein: CASSLSRGAGYGYTF. CDR3 DNA: TGTGCCAGCAGCTTATCTCGGGGGGCGGGGTATGGCTACACCTTC.